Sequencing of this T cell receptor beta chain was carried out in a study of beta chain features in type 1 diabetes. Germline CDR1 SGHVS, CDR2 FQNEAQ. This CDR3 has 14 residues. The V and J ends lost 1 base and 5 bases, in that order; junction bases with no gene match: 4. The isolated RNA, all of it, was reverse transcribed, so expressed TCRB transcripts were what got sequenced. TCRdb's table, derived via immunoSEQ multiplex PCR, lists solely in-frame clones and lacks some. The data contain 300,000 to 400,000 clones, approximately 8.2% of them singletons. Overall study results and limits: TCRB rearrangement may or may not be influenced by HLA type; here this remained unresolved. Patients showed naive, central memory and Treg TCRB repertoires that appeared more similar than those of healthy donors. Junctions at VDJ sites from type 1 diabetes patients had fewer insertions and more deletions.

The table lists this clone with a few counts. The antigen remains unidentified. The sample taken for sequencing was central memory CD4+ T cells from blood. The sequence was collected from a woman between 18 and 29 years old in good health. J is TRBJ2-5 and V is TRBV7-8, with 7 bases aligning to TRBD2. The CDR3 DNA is TGTGCCAGCAGCTTAGGCGGGAGAGGGGAGACCCAGTACTTC. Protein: CASSLGGRGETQYF.